This record covers a single TCR beta chain. Its specificity is not known. This specimen belongs to a study of siplizumab effects on memory and regulatory T cells. Overall study findings and caveats: With siplizumab, mappable alloreactive CD4+ clones averaged around 70% Treg-derived, versus more than 25% in controls. Proliferating Tregs in siplizumab cultures were never verified as suppressive. Alloreactive sequences that could be traced to unstimulated CD4+ memory cells showed a significant reduction under siplizumab.

Trimming took 0 bases from V and 0 from J, leaving 6 bases between them. Germline V CDR1 and CDR2: SGHDT, YYEEEE. This CDR3 contains 14 residues. The assay looked at some 96,000 TCR templates in each sample. TCRdb's table, derived via immunoSEQ multiplex PCR, lists solely in-frame clones and lacks some. The table lists around 100,000 clones, around 92% of them singletons, with roughly 0.16% in the top ten. Sequenced material: CD4+ T cells sorted from blood. This TCR came from a human donor in good health. The chain uses TRBV5-6 and TRBJ1-1; weak D call: TRBD1 (5 bases). The CDR3 DNA sequence: TGTGCCAGCAGCTTGGACAGGATGAACACTGAAGCTTTCTTT. Its protein is CASSLDRMNTEAFF.